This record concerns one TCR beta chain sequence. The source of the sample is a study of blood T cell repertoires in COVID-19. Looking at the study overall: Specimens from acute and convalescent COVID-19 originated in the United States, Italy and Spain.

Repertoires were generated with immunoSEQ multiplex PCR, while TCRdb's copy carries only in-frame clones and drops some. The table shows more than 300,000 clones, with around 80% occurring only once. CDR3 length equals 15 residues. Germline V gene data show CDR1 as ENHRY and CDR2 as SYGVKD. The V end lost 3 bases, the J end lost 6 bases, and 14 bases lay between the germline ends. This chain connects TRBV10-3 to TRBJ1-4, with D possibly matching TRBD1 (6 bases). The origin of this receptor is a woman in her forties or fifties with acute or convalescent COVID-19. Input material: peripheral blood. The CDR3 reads CAISDRGKADEKLFF. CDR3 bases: TGTGCCATCAGTGATAGGGGGAAGGCGGATGAAAAACTGTTTTTT.